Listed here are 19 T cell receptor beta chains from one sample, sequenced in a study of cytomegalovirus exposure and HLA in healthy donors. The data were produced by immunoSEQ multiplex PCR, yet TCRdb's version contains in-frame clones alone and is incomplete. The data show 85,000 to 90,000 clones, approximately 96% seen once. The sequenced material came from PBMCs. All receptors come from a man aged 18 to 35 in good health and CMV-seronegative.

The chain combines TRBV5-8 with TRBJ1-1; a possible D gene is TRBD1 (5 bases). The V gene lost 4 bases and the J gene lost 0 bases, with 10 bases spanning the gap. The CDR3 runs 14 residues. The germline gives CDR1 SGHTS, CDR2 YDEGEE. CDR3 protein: CASSGAHLNTEAFF. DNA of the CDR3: TGTGCCAGCAGCGGGGCACATTTGAACACTGAAGCTTTCTTT.

CDR3 in DNA: TGCAGCGTTGGGACAGACTCCTACAATGAGCAGTTCTTC. Translating it yields CSVGTDSYNEQFF. The chain links TRBV29-1 to TRBJ2-1; D perhaps matches TRBD1 (6 bases). V was trimmed by 4 bases and J by 0 bases, leaving 7 bases between them. In germline, CDR1 is SQVTM, CDR2 ANQGSEA. The CDR3 spans 13 residues.

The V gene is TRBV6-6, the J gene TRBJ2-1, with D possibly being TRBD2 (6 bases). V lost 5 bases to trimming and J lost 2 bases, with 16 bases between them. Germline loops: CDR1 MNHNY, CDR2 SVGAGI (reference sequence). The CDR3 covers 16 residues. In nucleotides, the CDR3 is TGTGCCAGCAGTCCCTCCGGGAGCGGCACCTACAATGAGCAGTTCTTC. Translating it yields CASSPSGSGTYNEQFF.

The CDR3 DNA is TGTGCCATCAGTACTCTTAACAGGGGACCAGTTTACGAGCAGTACTTC. Its protein is CAISTLNRGPVYEQYF. The rearrangement uses TRBV10-3 and TRBJ2-7, with TRBD1 identical over 7 bases. The junction had 14 bases not matched to a gene; V was cut back by 5 bases and J by 4 bases. This CDR3 has 16 amino acids. Germline V CDR1 and CDR2: ENHRY, SYGVKD.

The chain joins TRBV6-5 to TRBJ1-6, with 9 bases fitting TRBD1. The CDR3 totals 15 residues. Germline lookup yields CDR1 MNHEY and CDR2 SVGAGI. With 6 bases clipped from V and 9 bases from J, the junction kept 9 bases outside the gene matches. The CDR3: CASSSSGQGSSPLHF. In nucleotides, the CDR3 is TGTGCCAGCAGCTCCTCGGGACAGGGATCTTCACCCCTCCACTTT.

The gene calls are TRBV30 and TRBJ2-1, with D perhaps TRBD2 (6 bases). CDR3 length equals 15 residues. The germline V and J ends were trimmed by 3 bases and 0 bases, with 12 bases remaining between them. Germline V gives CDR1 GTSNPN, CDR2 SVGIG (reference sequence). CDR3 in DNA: TGTGCCTGGAGGGGTTCTAGCGTCTCCTACAATGAGCAGTTCTTC. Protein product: CAWRGSSVSYNEQFF.

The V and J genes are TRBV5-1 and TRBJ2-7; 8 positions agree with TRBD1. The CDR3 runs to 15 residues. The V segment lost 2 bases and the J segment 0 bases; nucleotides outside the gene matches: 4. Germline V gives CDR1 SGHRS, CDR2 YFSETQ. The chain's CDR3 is CASSFVGQGSYEQYF. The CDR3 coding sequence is TGCGCCAGCAGCTTTGTCGGACAGGGCTCCTACGAGCAGTACTTC.

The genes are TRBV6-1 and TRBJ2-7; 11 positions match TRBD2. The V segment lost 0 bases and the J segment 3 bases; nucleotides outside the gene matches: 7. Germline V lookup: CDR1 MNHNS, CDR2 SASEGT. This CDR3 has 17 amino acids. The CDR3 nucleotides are TGTGCCAGCAGTGAAGCCACTAGCGGGAGTGTCTTCTACGAGCAGTACTTC. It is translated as CASSEATSGSVFYEQYF.

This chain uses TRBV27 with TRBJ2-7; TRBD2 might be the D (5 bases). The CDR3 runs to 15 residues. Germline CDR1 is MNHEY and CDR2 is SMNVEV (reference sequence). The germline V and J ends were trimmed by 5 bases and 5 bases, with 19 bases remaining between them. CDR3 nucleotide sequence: TGTGCCAGCAGTCCGCGTGCGGTAGAGGGCCACGAGCAGTACGTC. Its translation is CASSPRAVEGHEQYV.

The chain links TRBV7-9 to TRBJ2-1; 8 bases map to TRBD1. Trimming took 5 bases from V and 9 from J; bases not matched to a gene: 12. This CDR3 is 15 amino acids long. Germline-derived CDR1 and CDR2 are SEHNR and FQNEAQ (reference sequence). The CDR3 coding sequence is TGTGCCAGCAGCCACCCCCGGGACAGGTTGGGTGAGCAGTTCTTC. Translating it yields CASSHPRDRLGEQFF. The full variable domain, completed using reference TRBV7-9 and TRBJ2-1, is DTGVSQNPRHKITKRGQNVTFRCDPISEHNRLYWYRQTLGQGPEFLTYFQNEAQLEKSRLLSDRFSAERPKGSFSTLEIQRTEQGDSAMYLCASSHPRDRLGEQFFGPGTRLTVL.

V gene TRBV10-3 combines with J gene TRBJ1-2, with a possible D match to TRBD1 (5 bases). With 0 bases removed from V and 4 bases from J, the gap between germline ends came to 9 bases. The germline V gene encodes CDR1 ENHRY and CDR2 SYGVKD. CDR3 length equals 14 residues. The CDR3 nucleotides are TGTGCCATCAGTGAGTCGACAGACGGCTATGGCTACACCTTC. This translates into CAISESTDGYGYTF.

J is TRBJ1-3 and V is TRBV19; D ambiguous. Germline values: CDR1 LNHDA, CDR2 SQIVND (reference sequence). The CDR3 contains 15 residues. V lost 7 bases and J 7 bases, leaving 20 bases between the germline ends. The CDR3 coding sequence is TGTGCCAGTACCCCGGGAAATTACTGGAGGAACACCATATATTTT. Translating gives CASTPGNYWRNTIYF. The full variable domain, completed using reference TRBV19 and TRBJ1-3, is DGGITQSPKYLFRKEGQNVTLSCEQNLNHDAMYWYRQDPGQGLRLIYYSQIVNDFQKGDIAEGYSVSREKKESFPLTVTSAQKNPTAFYLCASTPGNYWRNTIYFGEGSWLTVV.

CDR3 DNA: TGTGCCAGCAGTTTACCCGGGACTAGCGGCTCCTACGAGCAGTACTTC. Translation gives CASSLPGTSGSYEQYF. The V call is TRBV28, the J call TRBJ2-7; 11 bases agree with TRBD2. Per germline, CDR1 MDHEN and CDR2 SYDVKM. The CDR3 covers 16 residues. V lost 2 bases and J lost 0; bases outside the gene matches: 3.

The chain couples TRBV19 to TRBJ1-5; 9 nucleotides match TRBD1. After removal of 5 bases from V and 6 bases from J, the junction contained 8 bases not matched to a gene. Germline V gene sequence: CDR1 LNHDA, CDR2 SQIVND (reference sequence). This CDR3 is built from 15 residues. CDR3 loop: CASSPGQGKGQPQHF. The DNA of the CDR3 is TGTGCCAGTAGTCCAGGACAGGGGAAGGGTCAGCCCCAGCATTTT.

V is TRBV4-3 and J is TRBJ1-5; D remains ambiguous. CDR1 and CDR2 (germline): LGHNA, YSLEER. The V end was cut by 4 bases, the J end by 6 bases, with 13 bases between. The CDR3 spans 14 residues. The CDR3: CASSLLGSGQPQHF. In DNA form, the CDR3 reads TGCGCCAGCAGCCTACTAGGTTCAGGTCAGCCCCAGCATTTT.

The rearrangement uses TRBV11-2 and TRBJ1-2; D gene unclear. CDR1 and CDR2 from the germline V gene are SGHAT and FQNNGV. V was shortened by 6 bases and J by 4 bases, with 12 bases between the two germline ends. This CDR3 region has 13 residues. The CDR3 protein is CASSPGNLYGYTF. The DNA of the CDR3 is TGTGCCAGCAGTCCGGGGAATCTCTATGGCTACACCTTC.

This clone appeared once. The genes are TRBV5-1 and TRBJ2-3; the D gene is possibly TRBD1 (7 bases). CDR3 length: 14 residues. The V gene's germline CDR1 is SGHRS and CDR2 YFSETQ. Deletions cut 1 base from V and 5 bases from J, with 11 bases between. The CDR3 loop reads CASSLSGGIDTQYF. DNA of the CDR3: TGCGCCAGCAGCTTGTCAGGGGGGATAGATACGCAGTATTTT.

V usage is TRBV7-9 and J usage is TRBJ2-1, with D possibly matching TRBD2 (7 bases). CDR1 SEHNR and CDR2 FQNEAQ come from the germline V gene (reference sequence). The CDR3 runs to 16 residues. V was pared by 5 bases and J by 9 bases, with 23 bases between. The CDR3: CASSRAAEGRDTEQFF. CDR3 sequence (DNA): TGTGCCAGCAGCCGTGCGGCGGAAGGGAGGGACACTGAGCAGTTCTTC.

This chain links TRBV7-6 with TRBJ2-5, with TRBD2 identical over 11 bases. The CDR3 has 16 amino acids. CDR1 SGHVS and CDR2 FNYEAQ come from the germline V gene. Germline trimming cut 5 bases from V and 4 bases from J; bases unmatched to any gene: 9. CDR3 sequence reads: CASSQVLAGAGETQYF. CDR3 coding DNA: TGTGCCAGCAGCCAAGTACTAGCGGGAGCGGGAGAGACCCAGTACTTC.